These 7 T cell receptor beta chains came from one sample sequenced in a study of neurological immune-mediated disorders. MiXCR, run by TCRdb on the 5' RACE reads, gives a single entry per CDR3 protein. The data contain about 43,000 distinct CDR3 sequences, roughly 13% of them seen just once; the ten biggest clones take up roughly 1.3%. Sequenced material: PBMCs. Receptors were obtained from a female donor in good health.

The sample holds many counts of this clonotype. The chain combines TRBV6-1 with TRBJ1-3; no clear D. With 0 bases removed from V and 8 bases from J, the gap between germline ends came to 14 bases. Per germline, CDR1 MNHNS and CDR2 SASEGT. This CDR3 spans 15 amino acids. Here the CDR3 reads CASSEARHSSDTIYF. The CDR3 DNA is TGTGCCAGCAGTGAAGCCCGACACTCGTCTGACACCATATATTTT.

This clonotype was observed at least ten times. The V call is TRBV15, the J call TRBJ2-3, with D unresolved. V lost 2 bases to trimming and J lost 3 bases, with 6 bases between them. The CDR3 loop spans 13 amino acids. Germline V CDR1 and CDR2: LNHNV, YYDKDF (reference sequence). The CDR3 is CATSRTRTDTQYF. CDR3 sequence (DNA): TGTGCCACCAGCAGAACCCGAACAGATACGCAGTATTTT. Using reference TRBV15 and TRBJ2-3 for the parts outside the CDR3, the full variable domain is DAMVIQNPRYQVTQFGKPVTLSCSQTLNHNVMYWYQQKSSQAPKLLFHYYDKDFNNEADTPDNFQSRRPNTSFCFLDIRSPGLGDTAMYLCATSRTRTDTQYFGPGTRLTVL.

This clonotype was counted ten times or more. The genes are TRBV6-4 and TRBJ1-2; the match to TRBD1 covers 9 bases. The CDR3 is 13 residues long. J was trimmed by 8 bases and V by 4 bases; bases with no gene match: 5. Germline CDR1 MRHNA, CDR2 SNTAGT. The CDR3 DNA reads TGTGCCAGCAGTGGGGACAGGGTCGGCGGCTACACCTTC. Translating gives CASSGDRVGGYTF.

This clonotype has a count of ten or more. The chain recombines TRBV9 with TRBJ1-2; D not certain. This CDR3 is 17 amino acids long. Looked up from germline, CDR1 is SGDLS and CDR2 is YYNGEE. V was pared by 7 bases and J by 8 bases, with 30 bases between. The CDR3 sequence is CASSPPLWVNLFGGYTF. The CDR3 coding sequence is TGTGCCAGCTCCCCCCCCCTTTGGGTTAACCTATTCGGCGGCTACACCTTC. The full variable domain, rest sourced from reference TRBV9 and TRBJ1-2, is DSGVTQTPKHLITATGQRVTLRCSPRSGDLSVYWYQQSLDQGLQFLIQYYNGEERAKGNILERFSAQQFPDLHSELNLSSLELGDSALYFCASSPPLWVNLFGGYTFGSGTRLTVV.

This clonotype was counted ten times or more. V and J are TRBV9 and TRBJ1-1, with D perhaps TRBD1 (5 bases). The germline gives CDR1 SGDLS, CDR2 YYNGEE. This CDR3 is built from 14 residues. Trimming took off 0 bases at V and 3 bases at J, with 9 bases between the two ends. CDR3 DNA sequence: TGTGCCAGCAGCGTAGTTTCGGGGGACACTGAAGCTTTCTTT. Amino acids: CASSVVSGDTEAFF.

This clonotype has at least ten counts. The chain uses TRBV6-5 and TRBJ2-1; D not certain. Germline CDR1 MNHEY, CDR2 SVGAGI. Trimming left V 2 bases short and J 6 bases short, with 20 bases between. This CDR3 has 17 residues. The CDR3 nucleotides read TGTGCCAGCAGTTACCTGGATCGAGCCCCTGGAGTCAATGAGCAGTTCTTC. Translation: CASSYLDRAPGVNEQFF.

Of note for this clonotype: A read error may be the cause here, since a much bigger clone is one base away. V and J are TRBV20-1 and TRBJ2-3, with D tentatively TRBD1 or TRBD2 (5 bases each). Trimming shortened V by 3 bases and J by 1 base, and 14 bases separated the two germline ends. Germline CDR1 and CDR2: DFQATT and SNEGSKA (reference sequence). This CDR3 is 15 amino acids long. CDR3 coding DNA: TGCAGTGCTAGGGTGAGAGGGGTTCGCACAGATACGCAGTATTTT. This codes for CSARVRGVRTDTQYF.